There are a few counts of the clone carrying this TCR beta chain. This sample is drawn from a study of blood T cells in healthy people across ages. The CDR3 loop spans 13 amino acids. From germline, CDR1 is MNHEY and CDR2 SVGEGT. The V end was cut by 4 bases, the J end by 8 bases, with 14 bases between. Together with a sample-barcoded 5' primer, a J-beta primer mix was included in a second PCR lasting about 7 to 11 cycles. TCRdb called the 5' RACE reads again in MiXCR, with one record for every CDR3 protein. The repertoire includes more than 800,000 distinct CDR3 sequences, about 28% of them detected once, and roughly 17% sits in the top ten.

This chain connects TRBV6-2 or TRBV6-3 to TRBJ1-1; D not certain. Sequenced material: blood. The sequence was obtained from an elderly woman in good health. The CDR3 coding sequence is TGTGCCAGCAGTTCGGTAATGAGGGAGGAAGCTTTCTTT. Protein sequence: CASSSVMREEAFF.